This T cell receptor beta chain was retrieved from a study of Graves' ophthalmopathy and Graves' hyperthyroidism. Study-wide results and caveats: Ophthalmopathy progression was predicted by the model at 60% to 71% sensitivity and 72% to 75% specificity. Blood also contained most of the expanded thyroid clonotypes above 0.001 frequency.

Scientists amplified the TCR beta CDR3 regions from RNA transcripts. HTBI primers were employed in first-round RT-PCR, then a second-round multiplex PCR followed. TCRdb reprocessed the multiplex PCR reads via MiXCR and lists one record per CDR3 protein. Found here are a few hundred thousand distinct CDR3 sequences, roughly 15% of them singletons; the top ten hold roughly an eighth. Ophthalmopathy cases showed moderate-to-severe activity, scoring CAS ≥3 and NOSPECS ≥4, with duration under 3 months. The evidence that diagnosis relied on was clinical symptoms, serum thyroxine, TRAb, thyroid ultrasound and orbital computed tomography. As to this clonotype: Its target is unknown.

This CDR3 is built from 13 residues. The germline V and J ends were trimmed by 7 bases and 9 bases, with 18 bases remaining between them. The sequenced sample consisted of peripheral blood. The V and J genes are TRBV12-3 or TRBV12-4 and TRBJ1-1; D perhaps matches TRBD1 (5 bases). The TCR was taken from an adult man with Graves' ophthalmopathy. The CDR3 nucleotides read TGTGCCAGCACCTTGGGGGAGGCAGCGAAAGCTTTCTTT. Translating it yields CASTLGEAAKAFF.